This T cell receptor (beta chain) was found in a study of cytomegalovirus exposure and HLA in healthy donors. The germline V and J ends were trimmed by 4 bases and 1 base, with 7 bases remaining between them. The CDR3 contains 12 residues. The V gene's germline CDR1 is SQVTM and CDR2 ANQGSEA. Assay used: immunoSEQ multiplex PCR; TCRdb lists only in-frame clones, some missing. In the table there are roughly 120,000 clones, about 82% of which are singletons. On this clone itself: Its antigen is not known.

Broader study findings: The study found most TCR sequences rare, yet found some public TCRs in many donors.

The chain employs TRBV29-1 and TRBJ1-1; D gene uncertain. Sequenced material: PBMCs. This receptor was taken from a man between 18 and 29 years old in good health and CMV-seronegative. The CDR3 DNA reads TGCAGCGTTGTATCCAGGAACACTGAAGCTTTCTTT. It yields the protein CSVVSRNTEAFF.